This T cell receptor (beta chain) emerged from a study of blood T cell repertoires in COVID-19. Overall study context: Acute and convalescent COVID-19 samples came from the United States, Italy and Spain.

In the study's own analysis: Reference gene primer amplification yielded estimated nucleated cell counts. The table came from immunoSEQ multiplex PCR; TCRdb's copy has only in-frame clones and leaves some out. V and J calls and clone size come straight from that table; D and trimming were deduced from the DNA. The table includes about 300,000 clones, around 88% detected once. Seattle's enrolled individuals joined amid active infection and were then monitored longitudinally. The V end was cut by 2 bases, the J end by 2 bases, with 10 bases between. The CDR3 is made up of 15 amino acids. Germline CDR1 is KGHSH and CDR2 is LQKENI.

The chain links TRBV18 to TRBJ2-1; weak D call: TRBD1 (6 bases). The clonotype comes from a woman in her twenties or thirties with COVID-19, enrolled during active disease. The specimen was peripheral blood. CDR3 bases: TGTGCCAGCTCACCAACGGCAGGGGCCTACAATGAGCAGTTCTTC. Its protein is CASSPTAGAYNEQFF.